The subject of this entry is one T cell receptor (beta chain). Its antigen remains unknown. The ends were cut back, 6 bases at V and 7 bases at J, with 12 bases in the middle. CDR1 and CDR2 from the germline V gene are MNHEY and SVGAGI. There are 12 residues in the CDR3. Time point defined: new active TB diagnosis, blood taken before or within 7 days of starting treatment. Assay: immunoSEQ multiplex PCR; the TCRdb copy retains only in-frame clones and omits some. The sample includes tens of thousands of clones, less than 95% of them seen just once. The data originate from a study of T cells in tuberculosis. Study information: This South African cohort compared adolescents with or without latent tuberculosis against adults with active tuberculosis. Blood was taken before or within 7 days of anti-tuberculosis therapy.

Overall study results and limits: GMM-specific TCRs were nearer to active tuberculosis alpha repertoires, suggesting expansion.

The clonotype comes from an adult with tuberculosis. Material: PBMCs, obtained at tuberculosis diagnosis. The V and J genes are TRBV6-5 and TRBJ1-1; D might be TRBD1 (5 bases). CDR3: CASSRKGNEAFF. CDR3 nucleotides: TGTGCCAGCAGCCGTAAGGGGAATGAAGCTTTCTTT.